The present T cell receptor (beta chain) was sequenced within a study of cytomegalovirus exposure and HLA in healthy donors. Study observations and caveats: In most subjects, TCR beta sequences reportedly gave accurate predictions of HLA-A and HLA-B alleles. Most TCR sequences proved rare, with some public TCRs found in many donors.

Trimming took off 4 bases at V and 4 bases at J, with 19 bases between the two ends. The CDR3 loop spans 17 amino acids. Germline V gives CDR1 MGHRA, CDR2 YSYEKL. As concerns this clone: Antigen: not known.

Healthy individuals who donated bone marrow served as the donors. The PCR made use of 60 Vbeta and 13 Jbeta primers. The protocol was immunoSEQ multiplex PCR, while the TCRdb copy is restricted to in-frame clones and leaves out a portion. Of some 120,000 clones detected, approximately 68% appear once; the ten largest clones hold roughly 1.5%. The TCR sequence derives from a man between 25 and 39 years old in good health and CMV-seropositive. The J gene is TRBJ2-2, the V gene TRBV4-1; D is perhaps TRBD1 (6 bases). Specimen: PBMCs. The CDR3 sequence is CASSRRDIPSGTGELFF. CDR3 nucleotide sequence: TGCGCCAGCAGCCGACGGGACATCCCTTCGGGCACCGGGGAGCTGTTTTTT.